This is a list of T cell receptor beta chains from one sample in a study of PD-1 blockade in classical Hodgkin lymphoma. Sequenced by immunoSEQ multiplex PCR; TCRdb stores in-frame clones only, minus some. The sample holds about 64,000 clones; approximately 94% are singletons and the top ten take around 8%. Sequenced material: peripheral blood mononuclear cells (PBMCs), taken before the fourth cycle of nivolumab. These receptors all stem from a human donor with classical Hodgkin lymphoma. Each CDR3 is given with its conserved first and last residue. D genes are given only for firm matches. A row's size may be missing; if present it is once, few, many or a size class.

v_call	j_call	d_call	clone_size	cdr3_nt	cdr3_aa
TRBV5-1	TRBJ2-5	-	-	TGCGCCAGCAACCCCGACATGGACGAGACCCAGTACTTC	CASNPDMDETQYF
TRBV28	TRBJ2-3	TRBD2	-	TGTGCCAGCAGTTTACAGCGGGGGGCCGGCACAGATACGCAGTATTTT	CASSLQRGAGTDTQYF
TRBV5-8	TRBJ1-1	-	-	TGTGCCAGCAGCTTGGTCGGAGGTCCGGTGAACACTGAAGCTTTCTTT	CASSLVGGPVNTEAFF
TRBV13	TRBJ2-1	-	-	TGTGCCAGCAGCTTTACATGGGGCGGGGTTACCTACAATGAGCAGTTCTTC	CASSFTWGGVTYNEQFF
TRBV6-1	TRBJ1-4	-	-	TGTGCCAGCAGTGATCCCGGGAGGGTTAATGAAAAACTGTTTTTT	CASSDPGRVNEKLFF
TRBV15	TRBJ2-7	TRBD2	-	TGTGCCACCAGGAGCGGGGGGGGGTTAGAGCAGTACTTC	CATRSGGGLEQYF
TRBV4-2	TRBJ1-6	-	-	TGTGCCAGCAGCCAAGCCTTCGGACGAGATAATTCACCCCTCCACTTT	CASSQAFGRDNSPLHF
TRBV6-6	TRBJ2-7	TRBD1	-	TGTGCCAGCGGCCCAGGGACAGTGAGCTACGAGCAGTACTTC	CASGPGTVSYEQYF
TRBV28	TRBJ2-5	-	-	TGTGCCAGCAGTTTCATGGCCCGAGAAGAGACCCAGTACTTC	CASSFMAREETQYF
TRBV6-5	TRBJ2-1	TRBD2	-	TGTGCCAGCAGTTACTCAGCGGGAGGTGGTGAGCAGTTCTTC	CASSYSAGGGEQFF
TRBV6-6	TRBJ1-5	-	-	TGTGCCAGCAGTTACGGGGGGTCCAATCAGCCCCAGCATTTT	CASSYGGSNQPQHF
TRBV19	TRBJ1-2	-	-	TGTGCCAGTAGTATCGTCGGGGCTCTCTATGGCTACACCTTC	CASSIVGALYGYTF
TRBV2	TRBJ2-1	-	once	TGTGCCAGCATAGGGGCTGGGAATGAGCAGTTCTTC	CASIGAGNEQFF
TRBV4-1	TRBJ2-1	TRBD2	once	TGCGCCAGCAGCCAAGATCGACTAGCGGGGGGCAGCTCCTACAATGAGCAGTTCTTC	CASSQDRLAGGSSYNEQFF
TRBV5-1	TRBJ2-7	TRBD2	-	TGCGCCAGCAGCTCCCGGACTAGCGGGGATGCTTACGAGCAGTACTTC	CASSSRTSGDAYEQYF
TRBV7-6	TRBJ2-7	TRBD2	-	TGTGCCAGCAGCTTAGTCCCAGCGGGGGGAGTCTACGAGCAGTACTTC	CASSLVPAGGVYEQYF
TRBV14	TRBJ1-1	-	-	TGTGCCAGCAGCCAAGAGTTGGGGGAGAGAAACACTGAAGCTTTCTTT	CASSQELGERNTEAFF
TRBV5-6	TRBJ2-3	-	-	TGTGCCAGCAGCTTGGTGTCTCGGTCGGATACGCAGTATTTT	CASSLVSRSDTQYF
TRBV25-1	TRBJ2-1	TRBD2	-	TGTGCCAGCAGTCACCGACTAGCGGGAGTCTACAATGAGCAGTTCTTC	CASSHRLAGVYNEQFF
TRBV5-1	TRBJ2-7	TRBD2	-	TGCGCCAGCAGCTTTGTTAGCGGGGCGTCCTACGAGCAGTACTTC	CASSFVSGASYEQYF
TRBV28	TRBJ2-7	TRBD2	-	TGTGCCAGCACCCGGACTAGCGCTTACTACGAGCAGTACTTC	CASTRTSAYYEQYF
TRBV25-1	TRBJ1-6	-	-	TGTGCCAGCAGTAGGGGGTCGAGGAATTCACCCCTCCACTTT	CASSRGSRNSPLHF
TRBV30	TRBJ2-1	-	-	TGTGCCTGGAGTGGGGGTGGGGGCGGGGTGAGCTCCTACAATGAGCAGTTCTTC	CAWSGGGGGVSSYNEQFF
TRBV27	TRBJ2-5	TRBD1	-	TGTGCCAGCAGTATCCGGGACAGGGATAATTTTGAGACCCAGTACTTC	CASSIRDRDNFETQYF
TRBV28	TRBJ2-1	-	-	TGTGCCAGCAGTCCCCTGGACTACAATGAGCAGTTCTTC	CASSPLDYNEQFF
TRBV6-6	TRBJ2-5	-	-	TGTGCCAGCAGTAGACAGGGGAGGGCTCGAGAGACCCAGTACTTC	CASSRQGRARETQYF
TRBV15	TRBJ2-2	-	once	TGTGCCACCAGCAGAGTCGGCCTCTCTAACACCGGGGAGCTGTTTTTT	CATSRVGLSNTGELFF
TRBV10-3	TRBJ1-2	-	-	TGTGCCATCAGTGAAACAAGTACAGGGAGAGGCTACACCTTC	CAISETSTGRGYTF
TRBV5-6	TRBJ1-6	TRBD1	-	TGTGCCAGCAGCTTACAGGGGGCGACTAATTCACCCCTCCACTTT	CASSLQGATNSPLHF
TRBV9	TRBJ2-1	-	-	TGTGCCAGCAGCGTAGAGGGGGGGCCCAAAACAGATGAGCAGTTCTTC	CASSVEGGPKTDEQFF
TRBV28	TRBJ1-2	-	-	TGTGCCAGCAGTTTATCCATCAGGGGTGGCTATGGCTACACCTTC	CASSLSIRGGYGYTF
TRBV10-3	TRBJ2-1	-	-	TGTGCCATCGGGGCGAACTATGAGCAGTTCTTC	CAIGANYEQFF
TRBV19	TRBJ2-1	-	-	TGTGCCAGTAGTATAGACGGGGGTATCGGGCAGTTCTTC	CASSIDGGIGQFF
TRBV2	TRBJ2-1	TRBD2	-	TGTGCCAGCAAAGGGACTAGCGGGAGTAATGAGCAGTTCTTC	CASKGTSGSNEQFF
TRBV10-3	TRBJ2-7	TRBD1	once	TGTGCCATCAGAATCGGGACAGCGTACGAGCAGTACTTC	CAIRIGTAYEQYF
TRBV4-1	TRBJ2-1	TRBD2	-	TGCGCCAGCAGCCGCAAGGATGTAGGGACTAAGGCTTACAATGAGCAGTTCTTC	CASSRKDVGTKAYNEQFF
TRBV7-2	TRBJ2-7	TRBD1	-	TGTGCCAGCAGTACAATGGCCGGGACAGGAAACTACGAGCAGTACTTC	CASSTMAGTGNYEQYF
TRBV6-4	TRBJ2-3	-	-	TGTGCCAGCAGTAAGGACTGGGAAGGTACGCAGTATTTT	CASSKDWEGTQYF
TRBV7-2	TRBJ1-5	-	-	TGTGCCAGCAGCCAACAACCAAGTCGGTTATCTGTCAATCAGCCCCAGCATTTT	CASSQQPSRLSVNQPQHF
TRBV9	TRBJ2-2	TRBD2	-	TGTGCCAGCAGCCCATATAGCGGGAGTACGACCGGGGAGCTGTTTTTT	CASSPYSGSTTGELFF
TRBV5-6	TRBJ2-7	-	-	TGTGCCAGCAGCTTGGCCGGACTCTACGAGCAGTACTTC	CASSLAGLYEQYF
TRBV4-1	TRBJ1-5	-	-	TGCGCCAGCAGCCAAGGTCCAGGCGGCAATCAGCCCCAGCATTTT	CASSQGPGGNQPQHF
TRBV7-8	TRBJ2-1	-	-	TGTGCCAGCAGCTTAATTCGGCGGAGTTCCTACAATGAGCAGTTCTTC	CASSLIRRSSYNEQFF
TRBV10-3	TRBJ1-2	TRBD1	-	TGTGCCATCAGTGAACCAGACAGGGCGTTGTATGGCTACACCTTC	CAISEPDRALYGYTF
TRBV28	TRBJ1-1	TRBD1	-	TGTGCCATCGTCCAGGGGGCGGAGGCGAACACTGAAGCTTTCTTT	CAIVQGAEANTEAFF
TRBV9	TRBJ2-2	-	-	TGTGCCAGCAGCGTAGGGGGGCTTGGTGAGCTGTTTTTT	CASSVGGLGELFF
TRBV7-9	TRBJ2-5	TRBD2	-	TGTGCCAGCAGCTTACTAGCGGGGGGACAAGAGACCCAGTACTTC	CASSLLAGGQETQYF
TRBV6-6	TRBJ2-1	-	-	TGTGCCAGCAGTTACACGGTTGACTCCTACAATGAGCAGTTCTTC	CASSYTVDSYNEQFF
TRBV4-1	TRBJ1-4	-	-	TGCGCCAGCAGCCAAGTCGAGGGCCTATTGGGTGAAAAACTGTTTTTT	CASSQVEGLLGEKLFF
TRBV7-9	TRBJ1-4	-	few	TGTGCCAGCAGTAACCGGGACATTGACAAAAAACTGTTTTTT	CASSNRDIDKKLFF
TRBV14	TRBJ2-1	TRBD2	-	TGTGCCAGCAGCCAAGAACTCCGGGGACTAGCGGGGCTCTACAATGAGCAGTTCTTC	CASSQELRGLAGLYNEQFF
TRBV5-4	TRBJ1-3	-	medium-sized	TGTGCCAGCAGCTTGGGGTCTGGGACTGGAAACACCATATATTTT	CASSLGSGTGNTIYF
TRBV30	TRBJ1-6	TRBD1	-	TGTGCCTGGACGACAGGGGGAAATTCACCCCTCCACTTT	CAWTTGGNSPLHF
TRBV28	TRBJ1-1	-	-	TGTGCCAGCAGTTTAACGGGGCTGTGGACTGAAGCTTTCTTT	CASSLTGLWTEAFF
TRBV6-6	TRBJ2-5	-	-	TGTGCCAGCAGTCAAGGAGAGACCCAGTACTTC	CASSQGETQYF
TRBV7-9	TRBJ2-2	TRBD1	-	TGTGCCAGCAGCTTTTCCGGGACAGGGAACACCGGGGAGCTGTTTTTT	CASSFSGTGNTGELFF
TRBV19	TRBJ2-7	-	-	TGTGCCAGTAGTATAGGGGGCGAGGGAGTAGGGTCCTACGAGCAGTACTTC	CASSIGGEGVGSYEQYF